Listed below are T cell receptor beta chains from one sample, sequenced in a study of T cell clusters in autoimmune cytopenias. From its re-call of the multiplex PCR reads, TCRdb lists each CDR3 protein once, without DNA. This repertoire includes more than 13,000 distinct CDR3 sequences. The sequenced sample consisted of peripheral blood. These receptor sequences come from a human donor with an autoimmune cytopenia or autoimmune hepatitis (not recorded which). The CDR3 runs from the conserved cysteine through the conserved F or W. Rows may omit the clone size; those that give it use once, few, many or a size class.

J gene: TRBJ2-5
clone size: -
V gene: TRBV24-1
CDR3 protein: CATSDPRQGPRETQYF

J gene: TRBJ1-6
clone size: medium-sized
V gene: TRBV6-1
CDR3 protein: CASRDRDPWAPLHF

J gene: TRBJ2-5
clone size: -
V gene: TRBV10-2
CDR3 protein: CASSDRTGAPLTQYF

J gene: TRBJ2-3
clone size: medium-sized
V gene: TRBV19
CDR3 protein: CASSYGEITDTQYF

J gene: TRBJ2-3
clone size: -
V gene: TRBV10-3
CDR3 protein: CAISELALGAGATDTQYF

J gene: TRBJ2-3
clone size: -
V gene: TRBV7-6
CDR3 protein: CASSTRTATDTQYF

J gene: TRBJ1-1
clone size: -
V gene: TRBV30
CDR3 protein: CAWSVRATEAFF

J gene: TRBJ2-7
clone size: -
V gene: TRBV6-1
CDR3 protein: CASSYLAFGEQYF

J gene: TRBJ1-1
clone size: -
V gene: TRBV6-1
CDR3 protein: CASSDRRTEAFF

J gene: TRBJ1-1
clone size: medium-sized
V gene: TRBV29-1
CDR3 protein: CSAQQVATEAFF

J gene: TRBJ1-2
clone size: -
V gene: TRBV6-1
CDR3 protein: CASTTGPRYTF

J gene: TRBJ2-3
clone size: -
V gene: TRBV5-5
CDR3 protein: CASSPGQTPSSDTQYF

J gene: TRBJ2-6
clone size: -
V gene: TRBV5-6
CDR3 protein: CASSLTGAGANVLTF

J gene: TRBJ2-5
clone size: -
V gene: TRBV27
CDR3 protein: CASSSSGLAGGLGETQYF

J gene: TRBJ2-2
clone size: -
V gene: TRBV19
CDR3 protein: CASRPQGASGELFF

J gene: TRBJ2-3
clone size: -
V gene: TRBV12-3/TRBV12-4
CDR3 protein: CASSGDQWDRGTDTQYF